A selection of T cell receptor beta chains follows, all from one sample in a study of TIL therapy for anti-PD-1-resistant metastatic lung cancer. Sequencing was performed with immunoSEQ multiplex PCR; in TCRdb, only in-frame clones are kept and a portion is missing. The data hold more than 9,000 clones, with over 70% observed a single time. The specimen comprised tumor tissue, sampled at baseline. The receptors originated from a person between 25 and 79 years old with non-small cell lung cancer. Both conserved end residues are part of each CDR3. D genes are given only for firm matches. Only some rows state a clone size, as once, few, many or a class for expanded clones.

clone size,J gene,V gene,D gene,CDR3 DNA,CDR3 protein
-,TRBJ2-4,TRBV12-5,-,TGTGCTAGTGCCCGGGAGAGTAACATTCAGTACTTC,CASARESNIQYF
-,TRBJ1-5,TRBV2,-,TGTGCCAGCCAAGGGAGCAATCAGCCCCAGCATTTT,CASQGSNQPQHF
-,TRBJ2-5,TRBV6-1,-,TGTGCCAGCAGTGAAGGAGGGGGGAGGGAGACCCAGTACTTC,CASSEGGGRETQYF
once,TRBJ2-2,TRBV19,TRBD2,TGTGCCAGTAGTATAGGTTCCTACCGGACTAGGGGGGAGCTGTTTTTT,CASSIGSYRTRGELFF
-,TRBJ2-2,TRBV4-3,TRBD2,TGCGCCAGCAGCCAAGTCTGGTTAGCAAGCGGGGCCAGTCCCGGGGAGCTGTTTTTT,CASSQVWLASGASPGELFF
-,TRBJ2-1,TRBV9,-,TGTGCCAGCAGCGTCAGCAGTCCCAATGAGCAGTTCTTC,CASSVSSPNEQFF
-,TRBJ2-7,TRBV27,-,TGTGCCAGCAGTTTCTTGGGACAGAGACGAAGCGGGATAAGGTACGAGCAGTACTTC,CASSFLGQRRSGIRYEQYF
-,TRBJ2-7,TRBV1,-,TGCACCAGCAGCCAAGAAAGGCCTAGCGGGAGGCCCTACTCCTACGAGCAGTACTTC,CTSSQERPSGRPYSYEQYF
-,TRBJ2-1,TRBV27,-,TGTGCCAGCAGTTTAGCGGGGAATTACTACAATGAGCAGTTCTTC,CASSLAGNYYNEQFF
-,TRBJ1-1,TRBV7-3,TRBD1,TGTGCCAGCAGCTCCCAGGGGGGGAACACTGAAGCTTTCTTT,CASSSQGGNTEAFF
few,TRBJ2-1,TRBV19,-,TGTGCCAGTAGTCCATGGCTCGGGGTGTGGGGGAATGAGCAGTTCTTC,CASSPWLGVWGNEQFF
-,TRBJ1-2,TRBV28,TRBD1,TGTGCCAGCAGTTTATCCACCGGGACAGGGGGCAATGGCTACACCTTC,CASSLSTGTGGNGYTF
once,TRBJ1-5,TRBV7-2,TRBD1,TGTGCCAGCAGCTTAGACACAGGGGGGAGGCCCTTTAGCAATCAGCCCCAGCATTTT,CASSLDTGGRPFSNQPQHF
-,TRBJ2-1,TRBV7-9,-,TGTGCCAGCAGCCCCCGCTGGGGTTCCTACAATGAGCAGTTCTTC,CASSPRWGSYNEQFF
medium-sized,TRBJ2-4,TRBV5-1,TRBD1,TGCGCCAGCAGCTTACAGGGGCTCGGGGCCAAAAACATTCAGTACTTC,CASSLQGLGAKNIQYF
-,TRBJ1-4,TRBV5-4,TRBD1,TGTGCCAGCAGCTCCAACAGGGGGATTAATGAAAAACTGTTTTTT,CASSSNRGINEKLFF
-,TRBJ2-1,TRBV2,-,TGTGCCAGCAGTCGGGAATGGGACAATGAGCAGTTCTTC,CASSREWDNEQFF
-,TRBJ1-5,TRBV5-5,TRBD1,TGTGCCAGCAGCCTCCGGACAGGGGATCAGCCCCAGCATTTT,CASSLRTGDQPQHF
-,TRBJ2-1,TRBV5-1,TRBD2,TGCGCCAGCAGGTTGCGGGAGTACTCCTACAATGAGCAGTTCTTC,CASRLREYSYNEQFF
-,TRBJ2-3,TRBV10-3,TRBD2,TGTGCCATCAGTGAGTCCCGGACTAGCGGGAGGGTCACAGATACGCAGTATTTT,CAISESRTSGRVTDTQYF
-,TRBJ2-7,TRBV18,-,TGTGCCAGCTCACCCCGCAGCCTTGACGAGCAGTACTTC,CASSPRSLDEQYF
-,TRBJ2-7,TRBV6-1,-,TGTGCCACCTGCCCAGGGGAGGGTTACTACGAGCAGTACTTC,CATCPGEGYYEQYF
-,TRBJ1-5,TRBV2,-,TGTGCCAGCAGTGAAGAATCTACCGGCACTCAGCCCCAGCATTTT,CASSEESTGTQPQHF
-,TRBJ2-3,TRBV2,-,TGTGCCAGCAGGATGGGAACAGATACGCAGTATTTT,CASRMGTDTQYF
-,TRBJ2-1,TRBV6-4,TRBD2,TGTGCCAGCAGTGACGGGACTAGCGGCAATGAGCAGTTCTTC,CASSDGTSGNEQFF
-,TRBJ2-3,TRBV5-1,TRBD2,TGCGCCAGCAGCAGGACTAGCGGGAGCCCCCTTGATACGCAGTATTTT,CASSRTSGSPLDTQYF
-,TRBJ2-5,TRBV5-1,-,TGCGCCAGCAGCTCAGGGACCCCCAGGGAGACCCAGTACTTC,CASSSGTPRETQYF
once,TRBJ1-1,TRBV10-2,-,TGCGCCAGCAGTGTGGGCAGGGGTACTTCCAACACTGAAGCTTTCTTT,CASSVGRGTSNTEAFF
-,TRBJ2-3,TRBV28,TRBD2,TGTGCCAGCAGTTTTGAAATGCCGGGACTAGCGGGCCCCACAGATACGCAGTATTTT,CASSFEMPGLAGPTDTQYF
-,TRBJ2-1,TRBV28,-,TGTGCCAGCAGTTACCCCCCTACGGGGGCTTATTTAGTTGAGCAGTTCTTC,CASSYPPTGAYLVEQFF
-,TRBJ1-1,TRBV11-2,-,TGTGCCAGCAGCTACCACAGCCAGGGTAACACTGAAGCTTTCTTT,CASSYHSQGNTEAFF
once,TRBJ1-3,TRBV2,TRBD1,TGTGCCAGCGCCCTCGAGGGACAGTCGTTAGGAAACACCATATATTTT,CASALEGQSLGNTIYF
-,TRBJ1-2,TRBV6-5,TRBD1,TGTGCCAGCAGCTCTGGGACAGGAGTTGGCTACACCTTC,CASSSGTGVGYTF
-,TRBJ1-5,TRBV11-2,-,TGTGCCAGCAGCTCGAGACAGGATAGCCAGCCCCAGCATTTT,CASSSRQDSQPQHF